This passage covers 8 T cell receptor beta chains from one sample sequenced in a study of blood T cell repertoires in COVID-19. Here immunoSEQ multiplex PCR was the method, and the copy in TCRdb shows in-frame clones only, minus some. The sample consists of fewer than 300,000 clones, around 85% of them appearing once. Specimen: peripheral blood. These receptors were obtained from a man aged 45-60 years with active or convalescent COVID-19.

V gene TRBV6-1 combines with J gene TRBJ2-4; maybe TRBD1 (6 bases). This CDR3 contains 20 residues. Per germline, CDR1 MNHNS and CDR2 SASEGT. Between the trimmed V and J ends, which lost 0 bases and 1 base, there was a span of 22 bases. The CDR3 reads CASSEAHRAQGKLAKNIQYF. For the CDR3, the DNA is TGTGCCAGCAGTGAAGCCCACAGGGCGCAGGGGAAACTTGCCAAAAACATTCAGTACTTC.

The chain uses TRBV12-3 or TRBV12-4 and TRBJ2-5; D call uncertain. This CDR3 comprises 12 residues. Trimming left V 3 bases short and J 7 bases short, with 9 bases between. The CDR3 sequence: CASSLSGRTQYF. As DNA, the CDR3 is TGTGCCAGCAGTTTGTCTGGGCGGACCCAGTACTTC.

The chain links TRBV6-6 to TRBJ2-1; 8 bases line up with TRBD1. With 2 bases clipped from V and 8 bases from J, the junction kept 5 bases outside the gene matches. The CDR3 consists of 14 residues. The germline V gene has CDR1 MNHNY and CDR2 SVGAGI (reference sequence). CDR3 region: CASSYGTGADEQFF. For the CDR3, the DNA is TGTGCCAGCAGTTACGGGACAGGAGCGGATGAGCAGTTCTTC.

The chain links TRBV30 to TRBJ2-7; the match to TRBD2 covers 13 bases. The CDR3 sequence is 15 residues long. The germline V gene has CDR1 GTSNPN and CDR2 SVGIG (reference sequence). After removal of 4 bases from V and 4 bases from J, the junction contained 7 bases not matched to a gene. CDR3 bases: TGTGCCTGGAAGTTATCGGGACTAGCGGGATACGAGCAGTACTTC. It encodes CAWKLSGLAGYEQYF.

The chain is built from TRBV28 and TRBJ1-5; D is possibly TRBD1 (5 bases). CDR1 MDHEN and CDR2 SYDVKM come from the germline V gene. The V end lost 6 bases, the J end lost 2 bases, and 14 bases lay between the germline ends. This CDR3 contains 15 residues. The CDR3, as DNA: TGTGCCAGCAGCCCCCCCTGGGGGGGCAATCAGCCCCAGCATTTT. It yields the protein CASSPPWGGNQPQHF. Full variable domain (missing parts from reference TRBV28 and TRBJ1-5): DVKVTQSSRYLVKRTGEKVFLECVQDMDHENMFWYRQDPGLGLRLIYFSYDVKMKEKGDIPEGYSVSREKKERFSLILESASTNQTSMYLCASSPPWGGNQPQHFGDGTRLSIL.

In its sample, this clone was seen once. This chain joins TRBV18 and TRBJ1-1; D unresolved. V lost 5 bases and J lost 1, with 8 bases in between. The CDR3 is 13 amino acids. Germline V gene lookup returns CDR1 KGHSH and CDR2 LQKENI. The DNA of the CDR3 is TGTGCCAGCTCAACCGGAGGGAACACTGAAGCTTTCTTT. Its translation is CASSTGGNTEAFF.

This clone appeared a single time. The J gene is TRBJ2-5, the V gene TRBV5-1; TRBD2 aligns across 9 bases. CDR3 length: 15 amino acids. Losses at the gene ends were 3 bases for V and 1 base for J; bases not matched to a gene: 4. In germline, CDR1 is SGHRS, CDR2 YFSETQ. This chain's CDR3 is CASSSVAGAQETQYF. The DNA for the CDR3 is TGCGCCAGCAGCTCCGTAGCGGGAGCCCAAGAGACCCAGTACTTC.

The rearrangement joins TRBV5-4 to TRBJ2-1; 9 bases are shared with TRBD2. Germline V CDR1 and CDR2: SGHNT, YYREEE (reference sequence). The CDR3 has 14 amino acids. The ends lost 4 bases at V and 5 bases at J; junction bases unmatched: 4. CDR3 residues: CASSGGLADNEQFF. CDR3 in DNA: TGTGCCAGCAGCGGGGGACTAGCTGACAATGAGCAGTTCTTC.